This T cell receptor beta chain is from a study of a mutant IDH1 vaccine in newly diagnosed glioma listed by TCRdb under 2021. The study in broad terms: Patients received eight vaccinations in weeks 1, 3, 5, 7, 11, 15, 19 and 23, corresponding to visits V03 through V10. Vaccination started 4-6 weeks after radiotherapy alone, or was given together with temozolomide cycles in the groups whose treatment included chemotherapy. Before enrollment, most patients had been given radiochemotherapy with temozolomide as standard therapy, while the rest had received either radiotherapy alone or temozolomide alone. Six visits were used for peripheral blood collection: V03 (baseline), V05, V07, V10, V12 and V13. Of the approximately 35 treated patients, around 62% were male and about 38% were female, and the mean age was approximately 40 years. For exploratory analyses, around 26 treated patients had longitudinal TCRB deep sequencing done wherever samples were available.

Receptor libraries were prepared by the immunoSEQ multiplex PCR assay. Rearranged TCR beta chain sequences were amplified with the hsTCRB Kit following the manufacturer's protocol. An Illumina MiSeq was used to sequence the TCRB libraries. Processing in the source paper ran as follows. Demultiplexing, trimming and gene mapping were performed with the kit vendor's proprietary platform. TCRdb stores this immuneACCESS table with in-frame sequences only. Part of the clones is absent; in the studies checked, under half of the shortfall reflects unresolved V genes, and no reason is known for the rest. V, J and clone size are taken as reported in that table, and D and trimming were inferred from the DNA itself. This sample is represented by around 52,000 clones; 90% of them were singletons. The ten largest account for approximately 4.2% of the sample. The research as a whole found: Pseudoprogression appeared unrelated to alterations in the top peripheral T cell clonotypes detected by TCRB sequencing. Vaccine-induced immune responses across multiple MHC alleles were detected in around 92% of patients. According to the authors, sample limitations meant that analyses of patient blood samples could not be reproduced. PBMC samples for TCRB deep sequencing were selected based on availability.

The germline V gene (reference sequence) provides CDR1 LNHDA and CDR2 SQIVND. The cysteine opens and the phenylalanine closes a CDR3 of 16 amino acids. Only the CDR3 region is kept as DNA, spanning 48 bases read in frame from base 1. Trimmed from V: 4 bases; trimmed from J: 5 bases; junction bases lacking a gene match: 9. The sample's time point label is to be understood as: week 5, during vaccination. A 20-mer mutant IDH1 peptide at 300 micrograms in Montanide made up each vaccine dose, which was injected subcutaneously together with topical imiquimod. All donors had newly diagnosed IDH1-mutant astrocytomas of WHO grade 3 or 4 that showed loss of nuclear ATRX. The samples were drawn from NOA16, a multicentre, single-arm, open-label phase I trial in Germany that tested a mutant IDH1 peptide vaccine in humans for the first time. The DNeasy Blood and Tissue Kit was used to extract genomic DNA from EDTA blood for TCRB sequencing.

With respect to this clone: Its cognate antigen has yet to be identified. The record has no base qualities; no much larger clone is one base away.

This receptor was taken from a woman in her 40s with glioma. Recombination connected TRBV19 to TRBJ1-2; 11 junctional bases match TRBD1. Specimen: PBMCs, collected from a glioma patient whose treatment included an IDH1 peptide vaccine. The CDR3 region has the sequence CASSRLADRGLYGYTF. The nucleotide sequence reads TGTGCCAGTAGTAGGCTAGCGGACAGGGGGCTGTATGGCTACACCTTC.